Listed below are T cell receptor beta chains from one sample, sequenced in a study of spatial heterogeneity in lung cancer. In TCRdb, the 5' RACE reads were re-called with MiXCR into one record per CDR3 protein. The sample lists thousands of distinct CDR3 sequences; 10% to 13% were seen once. This material consisted of lung tumor tissue, taken at surgery. The receptor set was obtained from a male donor with early-stage non-small cell lung cancer. Each CDR3 is given without its conserved first and last residue. Fields, in order: J gene, V gene, CDR3 protein.

>TRBJ1-1|TRBV11-2
ASSLGWTEAF
>TRBJ1-3|TRBV12-3/TRBV12-4
ASSITEDSGNTIY
>TRBJ1-6|TRBV6-6
ASSGTGVVASPLH
>TRBJ2-2|TRBV2
ASSYTETGELF
>TRBJ1-3|TRBV20-1
SAEDRDSGNTIY
>TRBJ2-1|TRBV7-2
ASSLDRGNYNEQF
>TRBJ1-1|TRBV7-4
ASSLVVIGTPGGTEAF
>TRBJ2-7|TRBV28
ASRLHSGSPPYEQY
>TRBJ1-1|TRBV19
ASTQRQRTEAF
>TRBJ1-1|TRBV28
ASSLIVRDEAF
>TRBJ2-5|TRBV25-1
ASSPHGQGAGETQY
>TRBJ2-1|TRBV5-1
ASSLVELAGKLEQF
>TRBJ2-1|TRBV6-5
ASRRTSGGEGYEQF
>TRBJ2-2|TRBV29-1
SVVSSLTGELF
>TRBJ2-3|TRBV7-3
ASSLTGRASGENTQY
>TRBJ2-5|TRBV12-3/TRBV12-4
ASSPTGWETQY
>TRBJ2-7|TRBV28
ASSSEPRGGSYEQY
>TRBJ2-3|TRBV20-1
SANNPGLAGGHTDTQY
>TRBJ2-7|TRBV19
ASSKAAGQSYEQY
>TRBJ2-1|TRBV7-2
ASSLAPGQPDNEQF
>TRBJ2-6|TRBV16
ASSQLGSGANVLT
>TRBJ1-5|TRBV5-6
ASSLSGGTVGQPQH
>TRBJ2-7|TRBV4-3
ASSQANRGPQY
>TRBJ1-5|TRBV19
ASTRDRGGNQPQH
>TRBJ2-1|TRBV4-3
ASSRVLGHNEQF
>TRBJ2-7|TRBV29-1
SVRFQWGEQY
>TRBJ1-5|TRBV28
ATTRTQNQPQH
>TRBJ2-7|TRBV5-1
ASRNRGHSYEQY
>TRBJ2-7|TRBV12-3/TRBV12-4
ASSPQGNEQY